The source of this T cell receptor beta chain is a study of T cell responses to AZD1222 COVID-19 vaccine. Points from the study as a whole: Clonal diversity was possibly underestimated, and white British individuals and females predominated among donors. Spike was spanned by vaccine-associated CD4 TCRs, with dominance at 160-218 and 743-854. Repertoires were obtained only post-peak T cell response. The study identified only 6 or 7 AZD1222 recipients as seropositive at baseline.

About this clone itself: Its target is unknown.

Germline assignment: CDR1 SGHRS and CDR2 YFSETQ. This CDR3 spans 14 amino acids. The trim removed 3 bases at V and 4 bases at J, leaving 4 bases unmatched. Assay used: immunoSEQ multiplex PCR; TCRdb lists only in-frame clones, some missing. This table holds roughly 170,000 clones, 90% found once. The sample here was peripheral blood, taken on day 0 of AZD1222 vaccination. The source is an adult in good health. The gene calls are TRBV5-1 and TRBJ1-1; TRBD1 matches 9 bases. CDR3 residues: CASSSQTGGTEAFF. As DNA, the CDR3 is TGCGCCAGCAGCTCCCAGACAGGGGGCACTGAAGCTTTCTTT.